The clone carrying this TCR beta chain came up a few times. Antigen: not known. The data derive from a study of graft-versus-host responses after intestinal transplantation. The wider study: Recipients uniformly received anti-thymocyte globulin induction, followed by tacrolimus and steroids for around 3 years.

Trimming took off 1 base at V and 0 bases at J, with 7 bases between the two ends. This CDR3 has 14 amino acids. Germline V lookup: CDR1 LNHNV, CDR2 YYDKDF (reference sequence). Findings of the study overall: There were GvH clones found in recipient marrow, and some of them appeared first in ileum or blood. HvG clone declines early post-transplant were associated with peak circulating GvH levels.

The protocol was immunoSEQ multiplex PCR, while the TCRdb copy is restricted to in-frame clones and leaves out a portion. The sample contains 24,000 or so clones, over 65% of which appear only once. Sample: PBMCs, taken around 29 days after intestinal transplant. The chain recombines TRBV15 with TRBJ2-7; D unclear. This clonotype was obtained from a human patient who received an intestinal transplant, so some T cells may come from the graft donor. The CDR3 here is CATSRAAYSYEQYF. The CDR3 DNA reads as TGTGCCACCAGCAGAGCTGCATACTCCTACGAGCAGTACTTC.